These T cell receptor beta chains were read from a single sample in a study of monozygotic twins with inflammatory bowel disease. TCRdb re-called the 5' RACE reads; every CDR3 protein appears as one record, without DNA. The table lists 200,000 to 250,000 distinct CDR3 sequences. Sequencing used blood. The source is a human donor with ulcerative colitis or Crohn's disease, or a healthy co-twin of an affected twin (not recorded which). Both conserved end residues are part of each CDR3. The order of the fields is CDR3 length, V gene, J gene, CDR3 protein.

cdr3_length: 14
v_call: TRBV4-3
j_call: TRBJ1-1
cdr3_aa: CASSQADRNTEAFF

cdr3_length: 14
v_call: TRBV27
j_call: TRBJ1-2
cdr3_aa: CASRPELLAHGYTF

cdr3_length: 12
v_call: TRBV5-1
j_call: TRBJ2-7
cdr3_aa: CASSQQGTEQYF

cdr3_length: 19
v_call: TRBV5-1
j_call: TRBJ2-3
cdr3_aa: CASAFKPDTTPSVTDTQYF

cdr3_length: 13
v_call: TRBV27
j_call: TRBJ1-2
cdr3_aa: CASSLGQGHGYTF

cdr3_length: 17
v_call: TRBV7-6
j_call: TRBJ2-1
cdr3_aa: CASSLEYGVDAYNEQFF

cdr3_length: 14
v_call: TRBV7-2
j_call: TRBJ2-1
cdr3_aa: CASSLGRGFLEQFF

cdr3_length: 14
v_call: TRBV6-1
j_call: TRBJ2-1
cdr3_aa: CASKSNAAPREQFF

cdr3_length: 14
v_call: TRBV7-2
j_call: TRBJ2-5
cdr3_aa: CASSLGGSSKTQYF

cdr3_length: 15
v_call: TRBV4-2
j_call: TRBJ2-3
cdr3_aa: CASSKTDSPTDTQYF

cdr3_length: 16
v_call: TRBV20-1
j_call: TRBJ2-7
cdr3_aa: CSASSSGGTLSYEQYF

cdr3_length: 15
v_call: TRBV5-1
j_call: TRBJ2-7
cdr3_aa: CASSQGGTSAYEQYF

cdr3_length: 12
v_call: TRBV10-3
j_call: TRBJ2-5
cdr3_aa: CAISGTAETQYF

cdr3_length: 17
v_call: TRBV4-3
j_call: TRBJ2-3
cdr3_aa: CASSQDLLAGYTDTQYF

cdr3_length: 17
v_call: TRBV5-6
j_call: TRBJ2-7
cdr3_aa: CASSSLLIRELPYEQYF

cdr3_length: 15
v_call: TRBV27
j_call: TRBJ2-2
cdr3_aa: CASSPLTGFPGELFF

cdr3_length: 13
v_call: TRBV27
j_call: TRBJ1-6
cdr3_aa: CASSLISSSPLHF

cdr3_length: 13
v_call: TRBV5-5
j_call: TRBJ2-7
cdr3_aa: CASSETASYEQYF

cdr3_length: 15
v_call: TRBV7-2
j_call: TRBJ1-4
cdr3_aa: CASSLGGSANEKLFF

cdr3_length: 15
v_call: TRBV6-5
j_call: TRBJ2-7
cdr3_aa: CASSYSGTQAYEQYF

cdr3_length: 14
v_call: TRBV30
j_call: TRBJ1-2
cdr3_aa: CAWSVPAPTVGYTF

cdr3_length: 16
v_call: TRBV7-3
j_call: TRBJ2-3
cdr3_aa: CASSWTSGGARDTQYF

cdr3_length: 16
v_call: TRBV7-9
j_call: TRBJ2-1
cdr3_aa: CASSLGSSGRNDEQFF

cdr3_length: 13
v_call: TRBV5-1
j_call: TRBJ1-1
cdr3_aa: CASSWGENTEAFF

cdr3_length: 14
v_call: TRBV5-1
j_call: TRBJ1-1
cdr3_aa: CASDGSGGGGQAFF

cdr3_length: 18
v_call: TRBV23-1
j_call: TRBJ1-6
cdr3_aa: CASSPPGQGSGRNSPLHF

cdr3_length: 13
v_call: TRBV29-1
j_call: TRBJ2-5
cdr3_aa: CSVEPWAQETQYF

cdr3_length: 15
v_call: TRBV7-9
j_call: TRBJ2-2
cdr3_aa: CASSLGSTNTGELFF

cdr3_length: 14
v_call: TRBV7-9
j_call: TRBJ1-2
cdr3_aa: CASSSVQGASGYTF

cdr3_length: 13
v_call: TRBV11-1
j_call: TRBJ2-5
cdr3_aa: CASSPREGETQYF

cdr3_length: 15
v_call: TRBV7-9
j_call: TRBJ2-5
cdr3_aa: CASSPQTGKQETQYF

cdr3_length: 15
v_call: TRBV21-1
j_call: TRBJ1-3
cdr3_aa: CASSTLGPQGNTIYF

cdr3_length: 13
v_call: TRBV5-1
j_call: TRBJ2-1
cdr3_aa: CASSLAKLAVQFF

cdr3_length: 15
v_call: TRBV5-4
j_call: TRBJ2-1
cdr3_aa: CASSLSAWATNEQFF

cdr3_length: 13
v_call: TRBV9
j_call: TRBJ1-6
cdr3_aa: CASSDLYNSPLHF

cdr3_length: 13
v_call: TRBV12-3/TRBV12-4
j_call: TRBJ1-6
cdr3_aa: CASSLDILTPLHF

cdr3_length: 18
v_call: TRBV4-3
j_call: TRBJ1-2
cdr3_aa: CASSQEVRPTFKEYGYTF

cdr3_length: 15
v_call: TRBV18
j_call: TRBJ2-3
cdr3_aa: CASLIRNAGTDTQYF

cdr3_length: 16
v_call: TRBV18
j_call: TRBJ1-4
cdr3_aa: CASSLSPGQGNEKLFF

cdr3_length: 15
v_call: TRBV5-1
j_call: TRBJ2-3
cdr3_aa: CASSSQSGLADTQYF

cdr3_length: 15
v_call: TRBV5-1
j_call: TRBJ1-4
cdr3_aa: CASSLEGSPSEKLFF

cdr3_length: 16
v_call: TRBV5-1
j_call: TRBJ2-1
cdr3_aa: CASSFKTGAGYNEQFF

cdr3_length: 11
v_call: TRBV30
j_call: TRBJ1-1
cdr3_aa: CAWSPNDGAFF

cdr3_length: 12
v_call: TRBV19
j_call: TRBJ1-2
cdr3_aa: CASSPGRHGYTF

cdr3_length: 14
v_call: TRBV20-1
j_call: TRBJ2-1
cdr3_aa: CSARGGLTHNEQFF

cdr3_length: 16
v_call: TRBV18
j_call: TRBJ2-3
cdr3_aa: CASSPLASAGTDTQYF

cdr3_length: 17
v_call: TRBV14
j_call: TRBJ2-7
cdr3_aa: CASSQGTSGSAPYEQYF

cdr3_length: 15
v_call: TRBV12-3/TRBV12-4
j_call: TRBJ2-3
cdr3_aa: CASSLSSGAADTQYF